The rows below give T cell receptor beta chains drawn from one sample of a study of T-cell reconstitution after alpha-beta-depleted transplantation in children. Using its own MiXCR run on the PCR reads, TCRdb lists one record per CDR3 protein. Of some 340,000 distinct CDR3 sequences in the sample, approximately 10% were seen once. The sequenced sample was PBMCs from the stem cell graft donor, obtained from the stem cell graft. The receptors originated from a human donor who donated a stem cell graft to a child with acute lymphoblastic leukemia. Both conserved end residues are part of each CDR3. D genes are given only for firm matches. Clone size is not always given. Where it is, it says once, few, many or a class for expanded clones.

V gene,J gene,CDR3 length,D gene,clone size,CDR3 protein,CDR3 DNA
TRBV7-2,TRBJ1-1,14,-,few,CASSLDQGDGEAFF,TGTGCCAGCAGCTTAGATCAGGGAGATGGTGAAGCTTTCTTT
TRBV5-1,TRBJ1-1,14,-,many,CASSPGPMNTEAFF,TGCGCCAGCAGCCCTGGACCCATGAACACTGAAGCTTTCTTT
TRBV10-3,TRBJ2-2,14,-,few,CAISESAAVGELFF,TGTGCCATCAGTGAGTCGGCGGCAGTCGGGGAGCTGTTTTTT
TRBV7-9,TRBJ2-3,16,TRBD1,-,CASSPAGQGLWDTQYF,TGTGCCAGCAGCCCAGCGGGACAGGGCCTTTGGGATACGCAGTATTTT
TRBV27,TRBJ2-1,17,TRBD2,many,CASNPRDYKSSYNEQFF,TGTGCCAGCAACCCCCGGGACTACAAGAGCTCCTACAATGAGCAGTTCTTC
TRBV4-3,TRBJ2-7,16,TRBD2,-,CASSQDRTRDFYEQYF,TGCGCCAGCAGCCAAGATAGGACTAGAGACTTCTACGAGCAGTACTTC
TRBV4-3,TRBJ2-7,13,-,few,CASSLEASAPLYF,TGCGCCAGCAGCTTAGAGGCTAGCGCGCCTCTGTACTTC
TRBV7-2,TRBJ2-5,17,-,few,CASSLVRALGSSETQYF,TGTGCCAGCAGCTTAGTGCGGGCCCTCGGGAGCTCGGAGACCCAGTACTTC
TRBV7-9,TRBJ2-7,16,TRBD2,few,CASSETSGLPTYEQYF,TGTGCCAGCAGCGAGACTAGCGGACTCCCCACCTACGAGCAGTACTTC
TRBV7-2,TRBJ2-1,16,TRBD2,-,CASSETGTSGRHEQFF,TGTGCCAGCAGCGAAACCGGGACTAGCGGCAGACATGAGCAGTTCTTC
TRBV3-1,TRBJ2-7,17,TRBD1,-,CASSQVLTTGLLREQYF,TGTGCCAGCAGCCAAGTTCTTACGACAGGGTTATTGCGCGAGCAGTACTTC
TRBV12-3/TRBV12-4,TRBJ1-2,12,-,-,CASSRFHEGNTF,TGTGCCAGCAGTCGGTTCCACGAGGGGAACACCTTC
TRBV7-9,TRBJ2-7,12,-,few,CASSFDFYEQYF,TGTGCCAGCAGCTTCGACTTCTACGAGCAGTACTTC
TRBV9,TRBJ2-1,15,-,-,CASSVAASAAGEQFF,TGTGCCAGCAGCGTAGCCGCTAGCGCCGCGGGAGAGCAGTTCTTC
TRBV10-3,TRBJ2-3,13,-,-,CATTRDGGDTQYF,TGTGCCACCACCAGGGATGGGGGAGATACGCAGTATTTT
TRBV7-8,TRBJ2-7,12,-,few,CASSLDIWEQYF,TGTGCCAGCAGCTTAGACATATGGGAGCAGTACTTC
TRBV5-1,TRBJ2-1,15,TRBD2,few,CASSFSSLADNEQFF,TGCGCCAGCAGCTTCAGCTCGCTAGCGGACAATGAGCAGTTCTTC
TRBV2,TRBJ2-7,14,TRBD2,-,CASSVGLGYYEQYF,TGTGCCAGCAGTGTGGGACTAGGATACTACGAGCAGTACTTC
TRBV29-1,TRBJ2-7,13,TRBD2,few,CSVLGLAGPEQYF,TGCAGCGTTCTGGGGCTAGCGGGACCCGAGCAGTACTTC
TRBV2,TRBJ1-1,15,TRBD1,-,CASIREGQGGTEAFF,TGTGCCAGCATCCGAGAAGGGCAGGGGGGTACTGAAGCTTTCTTT
TRBV28,TRBJ1-4,17,-,few,CASSLFPTMGGGGQLFF,TGTGCCAGCAGTTTATTCCCCACGATGGGGGGCGGGGGTCAACTGTTTTTT
TRBV4-3,TRBJ1-3,18,TRBD1,many,CASSRGTGGAESGNTIYF,TGCGCCAGCAGTCGCGGGACAGGGGGCGCAGAGTCTGGAAACACCATATATTTT
TRBV5-1,TRBJ2-2,15,-,few,CASSLRLGGAGELFF,TGCGCCAGCAGCTTGAGGCTAGGAGGGGCCGGGGAGCTGTTTTTT
TRBV7-9,TRBJ2-1,15,TRBD2,-,CASSFIAGGHGEQFF,TGTGCCAGCAGCTTCATAGCGGGAGGGCATGGTGAGCAGTTCTTC
TRBV20-1,TRBJ1-5,18,-,-,CCARDTATQRYSNQPQHF,TGCTGTGCTAGAGATACGGCAACCCAAAGATATAGCAATCAGCCCCAGCATTTT
TRBV28,TRBJ2-3,15,-,-,CATGGRGSITDTQYF,TGTGCCACCGGTGGTCGGGGCAGTATCACTGATACGCAGTATTTT
TRBV28,TRBJ1-1,13,-,few,CALTGPGNTEAFF,TGTGCCCTCACCGGGCCGGGGAACACTGAAGCTTTCTTT
TRBV9,TRBJ2-1,11,-,many,CASGWGNEQFF,TGTGCCAGCGGATGGGGCAATGAGCAGTTCTTC
TRBV29-1,TRBJ2-4,12,-,-,CSVEFDRNIQYF,TGCAGCGTTGAATTTGACAGAAACATTCAGTACTTC
TRBV12-3/TRBV12-4,TRBJ1-4,16,-,-,CASSLLSQRTNEKLFF,TGTGCCAGCAGTTTACTTAGCCAGCGAACTAATGAAAAACTGTTTTTT
TRBV27,TRBJ2-7,15,-,few,CASSLVGASSYEQYF,TGTGCCAGCAGTTTAGTAGGGGCTAGCAGCTACGAGCAGTACTTC
TRBV5-1,TRBJ2-1,14,-,few,CASFGGEDYNEQFF,TGCGCCAGCTTTGGCGGGGAGGATTACAATGAGCAGTTCTTC
TRBV9,TRBJ2-7,16,TRBD1,-,CASSARTGQGKKEQYF,TGTGCCAGCAGCGCCCGAACGGGACAGGGAAAAAAGGAGCAGTACTTC
TRBV20-1,TRBJ2-1,13,-,few,CSARKTGDNEQFF,TGCAGTGCTAGAAAAACGGGGGACAATGAGCAGTTCTTC